These T cell receptor beta chains were read from a single sample in a study of T cell responses to AZD1222 COVID-19 vaccine. The assay was immunoSEQ multiplex PCR, and TCRdb's table has in-frame clones only and misses some. The profile shows approximately 120,000 clones, over 75% of them singletons. Specimen: peripheral blood, collected on day 0 of MenACWY control vaccination. All receptors come from an adult in good health. Each CDR3 is given with its conserved first and last residue. The D gene is left open where the match is weak. Clone size is given for some rows only: seen once, a few or many times, or a class if the clone is expanded.

len	abundance	d_gene	j_gene	v_gene	CDR3nt	CDR3aa
13	once	TRBD2	TRBJ2-2	TRBV11-3	TGTCAGAGCGGCGGGGGGAACACCGGGGAGCTGTTTTTT	CQSGGGNTGELFF
13	NA	NA	TRBJ1-2	TRBV5-4	TGTGCCAGCAGCCTCGACATAAACTATGGCTACACCTTC	CASSLDINYGYTF
15	many	TRBD1	TRBJ1-1	TRBV14	TGTGCCAGCAGCCTTATGGGACAGATGAACACTGAAGCTTTCTTT	CASSLMGQMNTEAFF
14	NA	NA	TRBJ1-2	TRBV4-1	TGCGCCAGCAGCCAAGTGGACCACCGAAGTGGCTACACCTTC	CASSQVDHRSGYTF
13	NA	NA	TRBJ2-7	TRBV6-5	TGTGCCAGCAGAGCAGGAACCCCTACCGAGCAGTACTTC	CASRAGTPTEQYF
14	NA	NA	TRBJ1-1	TRBV24-1	TGTGCCACCAGTGATTCCGGGACCGACACTGAAGCTTTCTTT	CATSDSGTDTEAFF
15	NA	TRBD1	TRBJ1-3	TRBV30	TGTGCCTGGAGTACGGGACAGGGGACTGGAAACACCATATATTTT	CAWSTGQGTGNTIYF
17	NA	NA	TRBJ2-3	TRBV7-9	TGTGCCAGCAGCTCAATGCCCGGACTCACCCGCACAGATACGCAGTATTTT	CASSSMPGLTRTDTQYF
14	NA	NA	TRBJ1-2	TRBV7-2	TGTGCCAGCAGCCCCTACCAATCCACTGGCGGCTACACCTTC	CASSPYQSTGGYTF
13	NA	NA	TRBJ1-2	TRBV6-5	TGTGCCAGCTCAGGCAGCCTCAGTAATGGCTACACCTTC	CASSGSLSNGYTF
17	NA	NA	TRBJ2-7	TRBV27	TGTGCCAGCAGTACACCCCGACAGGTTAGGGGCTCCTACGAGCAGTACTTC	CASSTPRQVRGSYEQYF
15	NA	NA	TRBJ1-2	TRBV19	TGTGCCAGTAGCCCGATTACTCAGCGAAACTATGGCTACACCTTC	CASSPITQRNYGYTF
15	NA	NA	TRBJ1-2	TRBV7-2	TGTGCCAGCAGCTTAGGAGGGTGGGGCCTCTATGGCTACACCTTC	CASSLGGWGLYGYTF
16	NA	TRBD1	TRBJ1-5	TRBV7-2	TGTGCCAGCAGCCGTTCGGGACAGGGGGCCTGGCAGCCCCAGCATTTT	CASSRSGQGAWQPQHF
16	NA	TRBD2	TRBJ2-1	TRBV28	TGTGCCAGCAGTGGTAGCGGGAGAAGCTCCTACAATGAGCAGTTCTTC	CASSGSGRSSYNEQFF
16	NA	NA	TRBJ1-4	TRBV7-2	TGTGCCAGCAGTCCTAGCCGCGGGGCAGGGGCGGGAAAACTGTTTTTT	CASSPSRGAGAGKLFF
13	NA	NA	TRBJ2-5	TRBV19	TGTGCCAGTAGTTTACAGGGAGGCGAGACCCAGTACTTC	CASSLQGGETQYF
13	NA	TRBD1	TRBJ1-1	TRBV11-3	TGTGCCAGCAGCTACCGACAGGGTCTTGAAGCTTTCTTT	CASSYRQGLEAFF
13	once	NA	TRBJ1-1	TRBV18	TGTGCCAGCTCACCACGGGTGAACACTGAAGCTTTCTTT	CASSPRVNTEAFF
13	NA	TRBD2	TRBJ2-7	TRBV11-2	TGTGCCAGCAGCCTAGCGGGCTCCTACGAGCAGTACTTC	CASSLAGSYEQYF
12	NA	NA	TRBJ1-1	TRBV28	TGTGCCGTGGACAGTCCGTCCCAGTGGGCTTTCTTT	CAVDSPSQWAFF
15	NA	TRBD1	TRBJ1-6	TRBV7-2	TGTGCCAGCAGCTACGGGACAGCCGATAATTCACCCCTCCACTTT	CASSYGTADNSPLHF
16	many	NA	TRBJ1-2	TRBV7-2	TGTGCCAGCAGCTTATCCCCGGGGGCGGCTAACTATGGCTACACCTTC	CASSLSPGAANYGYTF
14	once	NA	TRBJ1-1	TRBV7-3	TGTGCCAGCAGCTTAAACAGACTGAACACTGAAGCTTTCTTT	CASSLNRLNTEAFF